Each of the 4 T cell receptor beta chains below was sequenced from the same sample in a study of control samples from healthy donors and cancer patients. The repertoire was sequenced with immunoSEQ multiplex PCR; TCRdb's copy has only in-frame clones and lacks some. Among around 94,000 clones, approximately 95% were seen once, and the ten largest hold over 1.3%. Material for sequencing was blood. Receptors originate from a woman in her thirties in good health.

For this clone: An end of the junction does not agree with germline; a read error may underlie this. The V call is TRBV6-6, the J call TRBJ1-4, with D possibly being TRBD1 (5 bases). The CDR3 extends over 12 amino acids. The germline CDR1 and CDR2 sequences are MNHNY and SVGAGI (reference sequence). CDR3 DNA: TGTGCCAGCAGTCAAAGCGGGGCCCAAACTGTTTTT. This gives the protein CASSQSGAQTVF.

The rearrangement joins TRBV5-1 to TRBJ1-6; possible D gene TRBD1, 6 bases. Germline V gives CDR1 SGHRS, CDR2 YFSETQ. The CDR3 totals 14 residues. The germline V and J ends were trimmed by 4 bases and 6 bases, with 11 bases remaining between them. The CDR3 DNA is TGCGCCAGCAGCCCGGACAGTCCTAATTCACCCCTCCACTTT. Translating gives CASSPDSPNSPLHF.

This rearrangement joins TRBV4-1 to TRBJ2-3; a weak D match, TRBD2 (6 bases). There are 16 residues in the CDR3. The V gene lost 4 bases and the J gene lost 3 bases, with 17 bases spanning the gap. Germline V gene data show CDR1 as MGHRA and CDR2 as YSYEKL. Here the CDR3 DNA reads TGCGCCAGCAGCCTAGGGTGGGGGGTTAGGACAGATACGCAGTATTTT. Translating gives CASSLGWGVRTDTQYF.

This chain connects TRBV9 to TRBJ2-2, with TRBD1 as a possible D gene (6 bases). The ends were cut back, 3 bases at V and 6 bases at J, with 12 bases in the middle. The CDR3 has 14 amino acids. Germline loops: CDR1 SGDLS, CDR2 YYNGEE. This CDR3 reads CASSERQVPGELFF. The CDR3, as DNA: TGTGCCAGCAGCGAAAGACAGGTCCCCGGGGAGCTGTTTTTT.